The T cell receptor (beta chain) under discussion was sequenced for a study of CD8+CD57+ T cells in acquired aplastic anemia. The V end lost 6 bases, the J end lost 1 base, and 28 bases lay between the germline ends. The CDR3 totals 20 residues. Germline V gene sequence: CDR1 DFQATT, CDR2 SNEGSKA (reference sequence). Overall study results and limits: There were 25 to 30 CD8+ CDR3 sequences that occurred in both patients and controls. Patients showed no significant difference from controls in CD8+ Simpson's diversity.

Genomic DNA provided the template from which TCR beta VDJ and CDR3 profiles were obtained. TCRdb re-analysed the reads in MiXCR, keeping a single row per CDR3 protein. Seen here are 250,000 to 300,000 distinct CDR3 sequences, approximately 55% observed once, and the top ten hold roughly 8%. This clonotype has a count of ten or more. Its antigen is not identified. This TCR derives from a human donor with severe aplastic anemia or a healthy control (not recorded which). The chain is built from TRBV20-1 and TRBJ1-6; no reliable D call. The source material was sorted CD4+, CD8+, or CD8+CD57+ T cells (not recorded which) from PBMCs. CDR3 amino acids: CSALPPRWEQVESYNSPLHF. CDR3 nucleotide sequence: TGCAGTGCCCTTCCACCCCGATGGGAGCAGGTCGAGTCCTATAATTCACCCCTCCACTTT.